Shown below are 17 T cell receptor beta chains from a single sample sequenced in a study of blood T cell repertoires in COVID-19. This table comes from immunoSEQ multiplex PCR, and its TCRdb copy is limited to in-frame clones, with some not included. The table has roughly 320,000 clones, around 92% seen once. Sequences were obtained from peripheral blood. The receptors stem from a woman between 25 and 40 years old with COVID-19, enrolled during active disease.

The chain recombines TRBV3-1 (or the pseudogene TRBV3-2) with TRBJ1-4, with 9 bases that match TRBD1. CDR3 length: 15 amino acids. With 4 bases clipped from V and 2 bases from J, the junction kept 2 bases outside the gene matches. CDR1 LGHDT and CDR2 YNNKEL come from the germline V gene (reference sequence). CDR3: CASSLTGGTNEKLFF. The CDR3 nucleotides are TGTGCCAGCAGCCTGACAGGGGGGACTAATGAAAAACTGTTTTTT.

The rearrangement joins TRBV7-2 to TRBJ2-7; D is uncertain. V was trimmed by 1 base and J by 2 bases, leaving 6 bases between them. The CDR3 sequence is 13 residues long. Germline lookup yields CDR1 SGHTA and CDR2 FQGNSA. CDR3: CASSLGRPYEQYV. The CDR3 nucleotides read TGTGCCAGCAGCTTAGGCAGGCCCTACGAGCAGTACGTC.

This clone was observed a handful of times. CDR3 DNA sequence: TGCGCCAGCAGCCGCGGGGGGTATAATTCACCCCTCCACTTT. This codes for CASSRGGYNSPLHF. The gene calls are TRBV4-1 and TRBJ1-6, with D maybe TRBD1 (5 bases). Germline-derived CDR1 and CDR2 are MGHRA and YSYEKL. The CDR3 sequence is 14 residues long. Trimming stripped 4 bases from V and 4 bases from J, with 8 bases between.

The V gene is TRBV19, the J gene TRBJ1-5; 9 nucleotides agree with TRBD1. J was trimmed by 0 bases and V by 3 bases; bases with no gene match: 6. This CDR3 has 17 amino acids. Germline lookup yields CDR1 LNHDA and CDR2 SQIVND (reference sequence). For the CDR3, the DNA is TGTGCCAGTAGTATGGGGGGACAGGGCCATAGCAATCAGCCCCAGCATTTT. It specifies CASSMGGQGHSNQPQHF.

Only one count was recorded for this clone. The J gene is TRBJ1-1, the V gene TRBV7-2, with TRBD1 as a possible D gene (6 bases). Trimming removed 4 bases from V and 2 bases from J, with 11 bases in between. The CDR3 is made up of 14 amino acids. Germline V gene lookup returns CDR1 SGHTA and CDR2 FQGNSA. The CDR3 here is CASSSGHSNTEAFF. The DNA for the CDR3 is TGTGCCAGCAGCTCGGGACATAGCAACACTGAAGCTTTCTTT.

CDR3 DNA sequence: TGTGCCAGCAGCCACACCGGGACAGGGGACTATGGCTACACCTTC. Residues: CASSHTGTGDYGYTF. V gene TRBV3-1 (or the pseudogene TRBV3-2) combines with J gene TRBJ1-2; 10 nucleotides align to TRBD1. The CDR3 totals 15 residues. The germline V gene has CDR1 LGHDT and CDR2 YNNKEL (reference sequence). The V segment lost 3 bases and the J segment 3 bases; nucleotides outside the gene matches: 4.

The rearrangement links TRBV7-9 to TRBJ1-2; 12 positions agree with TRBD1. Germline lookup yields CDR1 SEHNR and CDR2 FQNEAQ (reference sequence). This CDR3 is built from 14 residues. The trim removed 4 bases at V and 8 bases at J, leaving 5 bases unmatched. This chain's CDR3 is CASSSGQGARGYTF. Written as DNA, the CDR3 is TGTGCCAGCAGCTCGGGACAGGGGGCGCGCGGCTACACCTTC.

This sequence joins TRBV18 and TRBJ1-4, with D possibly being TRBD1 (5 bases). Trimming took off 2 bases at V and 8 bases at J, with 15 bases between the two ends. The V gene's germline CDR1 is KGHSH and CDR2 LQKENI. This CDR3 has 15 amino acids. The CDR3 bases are TGTGCCAGCTCACCATCGGCAGGGAGGCGGGAAAAACTGTTTTTT. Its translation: CASSPSAGRREKLFF.

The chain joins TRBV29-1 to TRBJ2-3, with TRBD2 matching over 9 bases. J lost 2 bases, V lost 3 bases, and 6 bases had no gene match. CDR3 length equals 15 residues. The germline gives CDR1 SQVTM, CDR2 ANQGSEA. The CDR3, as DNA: TGCAGCGTTGACCCTAGCGGGGCACCCACAGATACGCAGTATTTT. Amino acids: CSVDPSGAPTDTQYF.

The chain's CDR3 is CASRKDRGRYEQYF. The CDR3 bases are TGTGCCAGCAGGAAAGACAGGGGTAGGTACGAGCAGTACTTC. This chain links TRBV21-1 with TRBJ2-7; the table's TRBD1 call for D was not verified on the DNA. TRBV21-1 is recorded as a pseudogene. This CDR3 region has 14 residues.

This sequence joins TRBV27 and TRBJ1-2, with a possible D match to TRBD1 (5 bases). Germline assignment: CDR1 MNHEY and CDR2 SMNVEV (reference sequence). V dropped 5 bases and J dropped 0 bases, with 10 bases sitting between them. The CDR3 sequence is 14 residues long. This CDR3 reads CASSTGKTNYGYTF. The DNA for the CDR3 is TGTGCCAGCAGTACAGGCAAAACTAACTATGGCTACACCTTC.

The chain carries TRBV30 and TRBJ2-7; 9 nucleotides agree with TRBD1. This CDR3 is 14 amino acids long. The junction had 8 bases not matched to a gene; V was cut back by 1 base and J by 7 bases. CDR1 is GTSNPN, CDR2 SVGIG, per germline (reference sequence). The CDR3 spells CAWSAGTGSMEQYF. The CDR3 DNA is TGTGCCTGGAGTGCCGGGACAGGGTCGATGGAGCAGTACTTC.

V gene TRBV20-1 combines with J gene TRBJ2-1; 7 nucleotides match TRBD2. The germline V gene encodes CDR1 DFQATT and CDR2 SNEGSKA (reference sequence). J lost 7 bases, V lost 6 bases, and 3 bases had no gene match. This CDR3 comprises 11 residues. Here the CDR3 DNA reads TGCAGTGCCTGGGGGGGGAATGAGCAGTTCTTC. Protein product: CSAWGGNEQFF.

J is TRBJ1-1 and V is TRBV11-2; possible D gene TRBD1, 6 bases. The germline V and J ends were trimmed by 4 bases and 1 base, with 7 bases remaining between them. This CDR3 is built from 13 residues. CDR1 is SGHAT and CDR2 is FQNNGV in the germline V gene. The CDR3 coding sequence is TGTGCCAGCAGCTCGACAGGGAACACTGAAGCTTTCTTT. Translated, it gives CASSSTGNTEAFF.

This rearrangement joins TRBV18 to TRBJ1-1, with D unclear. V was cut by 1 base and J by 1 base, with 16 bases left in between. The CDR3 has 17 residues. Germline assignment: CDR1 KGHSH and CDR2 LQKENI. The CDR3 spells CASSPLAGWEENTEAFF. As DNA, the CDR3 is TGTGCCAGCTCACCACTTGCTGGGTGGGAGGAGAACACTGAAGCTTTCTTT.

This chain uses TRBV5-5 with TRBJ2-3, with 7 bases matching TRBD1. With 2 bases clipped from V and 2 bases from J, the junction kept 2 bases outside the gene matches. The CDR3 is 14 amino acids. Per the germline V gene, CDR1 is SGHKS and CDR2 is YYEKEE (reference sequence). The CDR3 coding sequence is TGTGCCAGCAGCTTTCAGGGGGTCACAGATACGCAGTATTTT. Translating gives CASSFQGVTDTQYF.

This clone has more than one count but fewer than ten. CDR3 DNA: TGTGCCAGTAGTATGTCGGGGCCGGGAGGGCAGCCCCAGCATTTT. Residues: CASSMSGPGGQPQHF. This chain joins TRBV19 and TRBJ1-5, with D perhaps TRBD1 (5 bases). The CDR3 length is 15 residues. Germline values: CDR1 LNHDA, CDR2 SQIVND (reference sequence). Between the trimmed V and J ends, which lost 3 bases and 7 bases, there was a span of 16 bases.